This T cell receptor beta chain was retrieved from a study of T cell responses to AZD1222 COVID-19 vaccine. Profiled with immunoSEQ multiplex PCR; TCRdb holds only in-frame clones, not every one. This sample carries some 96,000 clones, roughly 86% of them seen once, and the ten largest clones take approximately 16%. There are 12 residues in the CDR3. Germline V gene sequence: CDR1 MGHRA, CDR2 YSYEKL. V gave up 0 bases and J gave up 4 bases, with 3 bases separating them. The source was peripheral blood, collected 28 days after the second AZD1222 dose. This TCR was recovered from an adult who received the AZD1222 COVID-19 vaccine. This chain links TRBV4-1 with TRBJ2-5; D unclear. Written as DNA, the CDR3 is TGCGCCAGCAGCCAAGATCGAGAGACCCAGTACTTC. As protein: CASSQDRETQYF.